The clone carrying this T cell receptor (beta chain) was detected ten times or more. As yet, its antigen is unknown. TCRdb re-analysed the reads in MiXCR, keeping a single row per CDR3 protein. The table has some 390,000 distinct CDR3 sequences, about a sixth seen once; the top ten hold roughly 8.7%. The germline CDR1 and CDR2 sequences are MNHEY and SVGEGT. The CDR3 runs to 15 residues. With V trimmed by 5 bases and J by 3 bases, 8 bases remained unmatched. This sample is part of a study of T cell repertoires in cytomegalovirus infection. Looking at the study overall: Signatures in public TCR beta sequences pointed to both CMV infection and matching HLA type. General study findings and limits: Frequencies of public TCR beta families were cumulated, and this identified carriers of CMV plus the relevant HLA. Dominating the ex vivo response were HLA-C-restricted CMV-specific TCR beta clonotypes.

The TCR comes from a human donor in good health (CMV status not recorded). Some clones in this sample may be carry-over from other donors' samples. The chain links TRBV6-2 or TRBV6-3 to TRBJ2-7; the match to TRBD2 covers 9 bases. The sample comprised PBMCs. CDR3 DNA sequence: TGTGCCAGCAGTGTTGGTCTAGCGGGATACTACGAGCAGTACTTC. Translated, it gives CASSVGLAGYYEQYF.